The 25 T cell receptor beta chains given below trace back to one sample, sequenced in a study of T cell changes during pregnancy in multiple sclerosis. Libraries were prepared by immunoSEQ multiplex PCR; TCRdb keeps only in-frame clonotypes and omits some of them. The sample yields 48,000 or so clones, around 90% seen once. The specimen comprised CD4+ T cells from peripheral blood mononuclear cells, sampled in the second trimester of pregnancy. The receptor source for this set is a female donor with multiple sclerosis, enrolled in a pregnancy study.

The chain joins TRBV10-2 to TRBJ2-1; D possibly corresponds to TRBD2 (5 bases). Looked up from germline, CDR1 is WSHSY and CDR2 is SAAADI. V was shortened by 8 bases and J by 9 bases, with 8 bases between the two germline ends. The CDR3 runs 10 residues. The chain's CDR3 is CASPSGEQFF. The CDR3 DNA follows: TGCGCCAGCCCGAGCGGTGAGCAGTTCTTC.

This chain connects TRBV2 to TRBJ2-5; 8 bases map to TRBD1. CDR3 size: 13 residues. From germline, CDR1 is SNHLY and CDR2 FYNNEI. The junction had 8 bases not matched to a gene; V was cut back by 8 bases and J by 6 bases. Here the CDR3 DNA reads TGTGCCAGCTGTCAGGGGGCGGTGAAGACCCAGTACTTC. This encodes CASCQGAVKTQYF.

The chain uses TRBV7-7 and TRBJ2-2; D remains unclear. This CDR3 has 12 amino acids. The V gene's germline CDR1 is SSHAT and CDR2 FNYEAQ (reference sequence). Trimming took 4 bases from V and 7 from J, leaving 7 bases between them. The DNA for the CDR3 is TGTGCCAGCAGCTCGAGCGACGGGGAGCTGTTTTTT. Protein sequence: CASSSSDGELFF. Drawing the rest from reference TRBV7-7 and TRBJ2-2, the complete variable domain is GAGVSQSPRYKVTKRGQDVTLRCDPISSHATLYWYQQALGQGPEFLTYFNYEAQPDKSGLPSDRFSAERPEGSISTLTIQRTEQRDSAMYRCASSSSDGELFFGEGSRLTVL.

The gene calls are TRBV6-4 and TRBJ2-6; D remains ambiguous. V was pared by 3 bases and J by 4 bases, with 7 bases between. From germline, CDR1 is MRHNA and CDR2 SNTAGT. The CDR3 covers 14 residues. The CDR3 loop reads CASSEESGANVLTF. In nucleotides, the CDR3 is TGTGCCAGCAGTGAAGAGTCCGGGGCCAACGTCCTGACTTTC.

The V call is TRBV7-9, the J call TRBJ1-3; 9 nucleotides match TRBD1. The germline V gene has CDR1 SEHNR and CDR2 FQNEAQ (reference sequence). V lost 6 bases to trimming and J lost 0 bases; unmatched junction nucleotides: 6. This CDR3 contains 16 residues. CDR3 nucleotide sequence: TGTGCCAGCAGAGCTGGGACAGGGCTCTCTGGAAACACCATATATTTT. It encodes CASRAGTGLSGNTIYF.

In DNA form, the CDR3 reads TGTGCCAGCGCGACATTTACTGGAAACACCATATATTTT. This codes for CASATFTGNTIYF. The chain combines TRBV2 with TRBJ1-3; D gene unclear. CDR3 size: 13 residues. Trimming shortened V by 8 bases and J by 2 bases, and 10 bases separated the two germline ends. Germline values: CDR1 SNHLY, CDR2 FYNNEI.

This clone appeared a single time. This sequence joins TRBV6-5 and TRBJ1-1, with TRBD1 matching 7 bases. Germline V gives CDR1 MNHEY, CDR2 SVGAGI. V lost 2 bases to trimming and J lost 5 bases; unmatched junction nucleotides: 5. The CDR3 runs 14 residues. The chain's CDR3 is CASSYSQDRTEAFF. DNA for the CDR3: TGTGCCAGCAGTTACAGCCAGGACAGGACTGAAGCTTTCTTT.

The V and J genes are TRBV7-9 and TRBJ2-5, with TRBD2 identical over 13 bases. V lost 5 bases and J lost 3; bases outside the gene matches: 6. Germline V CDR1 and CDR2: SEHNR, FQNEAQ (reference sequence). The CDR3 has 16 amino acids. CDR3: CASSLTSGRAEETQYF. DNA for the CDR3: TGTGCCAGCAGCCTTACTAGCGGGAGGGCCGAAGAGACCCAGTACTTC.

This clone is medium-sized in the sample. The V call is TRBV2, the J call TRBJ2-7; D gene unclear. Between the trimmed V and J ends, which lost 9 bases and 0 bases, there was a span of 12 bases. CDR3 size: 13 residues. Germline CDR1 is SNHLY and CDR2 is FYNNEI. CDR3 in amino acids: CASRDWHSYEQYF. CDR3 DNA: TGTGCCAGTAGAGACTGGCACTCCTACGAGCAGTACTTC.

This rearrangement joins TRBV19 to TRBJ2-1; D might be TRBD1 (6 bases). This CDR3 is 13 amino acids long. Trimming took off 7 bases at V and 10 bases at J, with 17 bases between the two ends. Germline V gene data show CDR1 as LNHDA and CDR2 as SQIVND (reference sequence). CDR3 sequence reads: CASKKDSDREQFF. The CDR3 DNA sequence: TGTGCCAGTAAGAAGGACAGCGATCGGGAGCAGTTCTTC.

The V gene is TRBV6-1, the J gene TRBJ2-1; D call uncertain. The CDR3 contains 13 residues. The germline gives CDR1 MNHNS, CDR2 SASEGT. The ends were cut back, 6 bases at V and 0 bases at J, with 6 bases in the middle. The CDR3 DNA sequence: TGTGCCAGCAGGGCAGACTCCTACAATGAGCAGTTCTTC. It is translated as CASRADSYNEQFF.

The chain uses TRBV11-2 and TRBJ2-7; possible D gene TRBD2, 6 bases. Per germline, CDR1 SGHAT and CDR2 FQNNGV. The CDR3 runs to 12 residues. V lost 7 bases and J 6 bases, leaving 13 bases between the germline ends. Here the CDR3 reads CASILRRGEQYF. CDR3 nucleotides: TGTGCCAGCATCCTGCGGCGGGGCGAGCAGTACTTC.

V usage is TRBV30 and J usage is TRBJ1-4; TRBD1 aligns across 10 bases. This CDR3 spans 14 amino acids. V dropped 8 bases and J dropped 1; count of bases not matched to a gene: 4. Per the germline V gene, CDR1 is GTSNPN and CDR2 is SVGIG (reference sequence). CDR3 residues: CAHGQGVTNEKLFF. In DNA, the CDR3 is TGTGCCCACGGACAGGGGGTAACTAATGAAAAACTGTTTTTT. The variable domain in full, with the rest retrieved from reference TRBV30 and TRBJ1-4, is SQTIHQWPATLVQPVGSPLSLECTVEGTSNPNLYWYRQAAGRGLQLLFYSVGIGQISSEVPQNLSASRPQDRQFILSSKKLLLSDSGFYLCAHGQGVTNEKLFFGSGTQLSVL.

The chain carries TRBV5-6 and TRBJ1-3; TRBD1 aligns across 9 bases. V trimming: 0 bases; J trimming: 0 bases; junction bases outside the gene matches: 4. The germline V gene has CDR1 SGHDT and CDR2 YYEEEE. This CDR3 contains 17 residues. CDR3 region: CASSLGPQGASGNTIYF. Written as DNA, the CDR3 is TGTGCCAGCAGCTTGGGACCACAGGGGGCCTCTGGAAACACCATATATTTT.

This clone was picked up a small number of times. The chain carries TRBV18 and TRBJ1-5; no clear D gene. The V end was cut by 5 bases, the J end by 0 bases, with 11 bases between. CDR1 and CDR2 from the germline V gene are KGHSH and LQKENI. The CDR3 spans 15 residues. The chain's CDR3 is CASSSQEDSNQPQHF. The CDR3, as DNA: TGTGCCAGCTCAAGTCAGGAGGATAGCAATCAGCCCCAGCATTTT.

The CDR3 protein is CASSVDSELNLQYF. The CDR3 DNA reads TGTGCCAGCAGCGTCGACTCCGAGCTAAACCTCCAGTACTTC. The chain links TRBV9 to TRBJ2-5; D unresolved. This CDR3 has 14 residues. The ends were cut back, 2 bases at V and 10 bases at J, with 18 bases in the middle. Germline CDR1 reads SGDLS; CDR2 reads YYNGEE.

In this sample, this clone turned up once. DNA of the CDR3: TGTGCCAGCAGTGAAACTAGCGGGAGTGCCGGGGAGCTGTTTTTT. This gives the protein CASSETSGSAGELFF. J is TRBJ2-2 and V is TRBV6-1; 11 bases are a match to TRBD2. The CDR3 is 15 residues long. Germline V gene data show CDR1 as MNHNS and CDR2 as SASEGT. V lost 2 bases to trimming and J lost 6 bases; unmatched junction nucleotides: 2.

This clone was detected only once. The genes are TRBV6-1 and TRBJ1-1, with 7 positions matching TRBD1. Unmatched junction bases numbered 8, after V lost 8 bases and J lost 2 bases. Germline V gene data show CDR1 as MNHNS and CDR2 as SASEGT. The CDR3 contains 14 residues. The CDR3 region has the DNA TGTGCCAGCTCTCAATTAGGGGGCAACACTGAAGCTTTCTTT. Translated, it gives CASSQLGGNTEAFF.

V is TRBV11-3 and J is TRBJ2-1, with D possibly being TRBD2 (6 bases). V shed 1 base and J shed 5 bases, with 15 bases lying between them. CDR3 length: 16 residues. The germline V gene encodes CDR1 SGHNT and CDR2 YENEEA. The CDR3 region is CASSLVGRGAHNEQFF. In DNA, the CDR3 is TGTGCCAGCAGCTTAGTAGGGCGGGGTGCGCACAATGAGCAGTTCTTC.

This chain links TRBV11-2 with TRBJ2-3; D unclear. V gave up 1 base and J gave up 1 base, with 6 bases separating them. Germline V lookup: CDR1 SGHAT, CDR2 FQNNGV. The CDR3 loop spans 14 amino acids. The CDR3: CASSLGRGTDTQYF. The CDR3 DNA reads as TGTGCCAGCAGCTTAGGACGGGGCACAGATACGCAGTATTTT. The full variable domain, its missing parts supplied by reference TRBV11-2 and TRBJ2-3, is EAGVAQSPRYKIIEKRQSVAFWCNPISGHATLYWYQQILGQGPKLLIQFQNNGVVDDSQLPKDRFSAERLKGVDSTLKIQPAKLEDSAVYLCASSLGRGTDTQYFGPGTRLTVL.

Here the CDR3 reads CASHPPGQGGGYEQYF. The DNA of the CDR3 is TGCGCCAGCCACCCTCCTGGACAGGGCGGGGGATACGAGCAGTACTTC. V usage is TRBV10-2 and J usage is TRBJ2-7; a possible D gene is TRBD1 (8 bases). The CDR3 has 16 residues. The germline V gene has CDR1 WSHSY and CDR2 SAAADI. Trimming left V 8 bases short and J 4 bases short, with 24 bases between.

The rearrangement links TRBV5-5 to TRBJ2-7; 8 bases line up with TRBD2. CDR3 length: 14 amino acids. Germline CDR1 and CDR2: SGHKS and YYEKEE (reference sequence). The V and J ends lost 5 bases and 4 bases, in that order; junction bases with no gene match: 8. CDR3 DNA: TGTGCCAGCAGTTCGGGACTAGAAGAATACGAGCAGTACTTC. Amino acid sequence: CASSSGLEEYEQYF.

The CDR3 region has the DNA TGTGCCAGCAGCTCGTTAGCGGGAGGTGCAGATACGCAGTATTTT. Translation: CASSSLAGGADTQYF. The rearrangement links TRBV11-2 to TRBJ2-3, with 10 bases aligning to TRBD2. The V gene end was trimmed by 4 bases and the J gene end by 4 bases; junction bases not matched to a gene: 5. The CDR3 spans 15 residues. Germline CDR1 reads SGHAT; CDR2 reads FQNNGV. Together with reference TRBV11-2 and TRBJ2-3, the CDR3 gives the full variable domain: EAGVAQSPRYKIIEKRQSVAFWCNPISGHATLYWYQQILGQGPKLLIQFQNNGVVDDSQLPKDRFSAERLKGVDSTLKIQPAKLEDSAVYLCASSSLAGGADTQYFGPGTRLTVL.

The CDR3 sequence is CASSPGQGGYNEQFF. CDR3 bases: TGTGCCAGCAGCCCGGGACAGGGGGGCTACAATGAGCAGTTCTTC. This chain uses TRBV4-2 with TRBJ2-1; 11 nucleotides line up with TRBD1. The ends lost 4 bases at V and 3 bases at J; junction bases unmatched: 2. This CDR3 has 15 residues. Germline V CDR1 and CDR2: LGHNA, YNFKEQ.

With respect to this clone: An end of the junction does not agree with germline; a read error may underlie this. The chain is built from TRBV5-4 and TRBJ2-1; 10 bases fit TRBD2. The germline V gene has CDR1 SGHNT and CDR2 YYREEE (reference sequence). This CDR3 is 15 amino acids long. The CDR3, as DNA: TGTGCCAACAGCTTGGACCTAGCGGGAGATCATGAGCAGTTCTTC. As protein: CANSLDLAGDHEQFF.